The 21 T cell receptor beta chains in this list originate from one sample, sequenced in a study of blood T cell repertoires in COVID-19. Produced via immunoSEQ multiplex PCR; TCRdb's table is partial and in-frame only. In the table there are 75,000 to 85,000 clones, roughly 88% of which are singletons. The sequenced material came from peripheral blood. The origin of the receptors is a man aged 45-65 years with active COVID-19.

Concerning this clone itself: A much bigger clone sits one base away, suggesting this may be a read error. Other nucleotide sequences from this sample produce the same CDR3. V and J are TRBV27 and TRBJ1-6; D is undetermined. Per the germline V gene, CDR1 is MNHEY and CDR2 is SMNVEV (reference sequence). The V gene lost 3 bases and the J gene lost 6 bases, with 3 bases spanning the gap. The CDR3 has 12 amino acids. Here the CDR3 reads CASSFSNSPLHF. CDR3 in DNA: TGTGCCAGCAGTTTCAGTAATTCACCCCTCCACTTT.

The V and J genes are TRBV2 and TRBJ2-5, with D possibly TRBD2 on 6 matching bases. This CDR3 region has 13 residues. CDR1 SNHLY and CDR2 FYNNEI come from the germline V gene. Trimming shortened V by 4 bases and J by 4 bases, and 10 bases separated the two germline ends. The CDR3 loop is CASSGRRGETQYF. CDR3 sequence (DNA): TGTGCCAGCAGTGGGAGGAGGGGAGAGACCCAGTACTTC.

The chain carries TRBV6-6 and TRBJ2-3; 9 positions agree with TRBD2. Germline CDR1 and CDR2: MNHNY and SVGAGI (reference sequence). Trimming removed 0 bases from V and 1 base from J; junction bases left unmatched: 2. This CDR3 has 16 residues. The CDR3 DNA reads TGTGCCAGCAGTTACTCGCGGGGGGGAGGCACAGATACGCAGTATTTT. The encoded protein is CASSYSRGGGTDTQYF.

V and J are TRBV9 and TRBJ2-7; D is perhaps TRBD1 (5 bases). CDR1 SGDLS and CDR2 YYNGEE come from the germline V gene. The V and J ends lost 4 bases and 2 bases respectively, with 19 bases between them. CDR3 length equals 16 residues. CDR3: CASSPKTKDTAYEQYF. CDR3 in DNA: TGTGCCAGCAGCCCAAAGACAAAGGACACCGCCTACGAGCAGTACTTC.

The chain couples TRBV7-2 to TRBJ1-1; D is possibly TRBD1 (6 bases). The CDR3 extends over 15 amino acids. Germline lookup yields CDR1 SGHTA and CDR2 FQGNSA. Trimming stripped 4 bases from V and 1 base from J, with 13 bases between. CDR3 DNA sequence: TGTGCCAGCAGCTCCGGGACACTGGGGAACACTGAAGCTTTCTTT. The encoded protein is CASSSGTLGNTEAFF. The entire variable domain, with the rest obtained from reference TRBV7-2 and TRBJ1-1, is as follows: GAGVSQSPSNKVTEKGKDVELRCDPISGHTALYWYRQSLGQGLEFLIYFQGNSAPDKSGLPSDRFSAERTGGSVSTLTIQRTQQEDSAVYLCASSSGTLGNTEAFFGQGTRLTVV.

The chain carries TRBV6-5 and TRBJ2-5, with D maybe TRBD2 (6 bases). The CDR3 totals 13 residues. Per the germline V gene, CDR1 is MNHEY and CDR2 is SVGAGI. V was pared by 7 bases and J by 2 bases, with 11 bases between. CDR3 nucleotide sequence: TGTGCCAGCACATTTAGCGGTCAAGAGACCCAGTACTTC. Amino acid sequence: CASTFSGQETQYF.

The chain employs TRBV9 and TRBJ1-5, with D possibly matching TRBD1 (6 bases). The CDR3 covers 14 residues. Trimming pared 2 bases from V and 4 bases from J, leaving 10 bases between. Germline-derived CDR1 and CDR2 are SGDLS and YYNGEE. CDR3 amino acids: CASSVGASNQPQHF. In DNA form, the CDR3 reads TGTGCCAGCAGCGTGGGGGCCAGTAATCAGCCCCAGCATTTT.

The chain employs TRBV6-1 and TRBJ1-5, with a possible D match to TRBD1 (5 bases). The CDR3 is made up of 17 amino acids. Germline CDR1 MNHNS, CDR2 SASEGT. The germline V and J ends were trimmed by 3 bases and 5 bases, with 20 bases remaining between them. In DNA, the CDR3 is TGTGCCAGCAGTGATTATAAGAGTCGCGGGGGATATCAGCCCCAGCATTTT. Its translation: CASSDYKSRGGYQPQHF.

This clone was observed a handful of times. Other nucleotide sequences in the sample specify the same CDR3. The chain links TRBV19 to TRBJ2-5; the match to TRBD1 covers 10 bases. The germline V gene has CDR1 LNHDA and CDR2 SQIVND (reference sequence). The V segment lost 3 bases and the J segment 2 bases; nucleotides outside the gene matches: 3. This CDR3 spans 15 amino acids. The CDR3 loop reads CASSILGQGQETQYF. The CDR3 DNA reads TGTGCCAGTAGTATTTTGGGACAGGGGCAAGAGACCCAGTACTTC.

The chain has TRBV28 and TRBJ1-4, with TRBD1 as a possible D gene (6 bases). Germline loops: CDR1 MDHEN, CDR2 SYDVKM. With 5 bases removed from V and 7 bases from J, the gap between germline ends came to 17 bases. The CDR3 has 15 residues. In nucleotides, the CDR3 is TGTGCCAGCAGTCCGGGGACAATTTTTAGTGAAAAACTGTTTTTT. Encoded protein: CASSPGTIFSEKLFF.

This chain links TRBV5-1 with TRBJ1-3, with 8 bases identical to TRBD1. This CDR3 spans 18 amino acids. Germline assignment: CDR1 SGHRS and CDR2 YFSETQ. The V segment lost 2 bases and the J segment 1 base; nucleotides outside the gene matches: 11. CDR3 coding DNA: TGCGCCAGCAGCTTCTCCACTTCCGACAGGGGTTCTGGAAACACCATATATTTT. The encoded protein is CASSFSTSDRGSGNTIYF.

The CDR3 DNA sequence: TGTGCCAGCAGCTTAGTAGGAACTAGCGTACACAATGAGCAGTTCTTC. It codes for CASSLVGTSVHNEQFF. This chain uses TRBV7-6 with TRBJ2-1; 7 bases are shared with TRBD2. CDR1 SGHVS and CDR2 FNYEAQ come from the germline V gene. This CDR3 spans 16 amino acids. The V gene end was trimmed by 1 base and the J gene end by 5 bases; junction bases not matched to a gene: 8. Drawing the rest from reference TRBV7-6 and TRBJ2-1, the complete variable domain is GAGVSQSPRYKVTKRGQDVALRCDPISGHVSLYWYRQALGQGPEFLTYFNYEAQQDKSGLPNDRFSAERPEGSISTLTIQRTEQRDSAMYRCASSLVGTSVHNEQFFGPGTRLTVL.

The chain joins TRBV12-3 or TRBV12-4 to TRBJ1-1; the D gene is possibly TRBD1 (6 bases). This CDR3 is built from 13 residues. Trimming removed 2 bases at V and 10 bases at J, with 14 bases between. Here the CDR3 reads CASSLTGPLGAFF. The CDR3 region has the DNA TGTGCCAGCAGTTTAACAGGGCCCCTTGGAGCTTTCTTT.

The genes are TRBV10-1 and TRBJ2-7, with TRBD2 matching 9 bases. CDR1 is WNHNN and CDR2 is SYGVQD in the germline V gene (reference sequence). The CDR3 is 16 amino acids. Trimming at V came to 2 bases and at J to 7 bases, leaving 12 bases not matched to a gene. Written as DNA, the CDR3 is TGCGCCAGCAGTGAGAGGCTAGCGGGGAGCATGGGAGAGCAGTACTTC. Its translation: CASSERLAGSMGEQYF.

This clone was recorded once. The gene calls are TRBV2 and TRBJ1-6; 8 nucleotides line up with TRBD1. The CDR3 is 17 residues long. Germline V gives CDR1 SNHLY, CDR2 FYNNEI. Trimming cost V 3 bases and J 4 bases; bases outside gene matches: 8. CDR3 coding DNA: TGTGCCAGCAGTGAGTCCGGGACAGGAGTTTATAATTCACCCCTCCACTTT. It specifies CASSESGTGVYNSPLHF.

Concerning this clone: A read error may produce the germline difference seen at one junction end. The rearrangement joins TRBV28 to TRBJ2-7, with 7 bases matching TRBD1. Germline V lookup: CDR1 MDHEN, CDR2 SYDVKM. The CDR3 spans 11 residues. The CDR3 coding sequence is TGTGCCAGCAGCTCCCGGGACAGCCCGGACTTC. Its translation is CASSSRDSPDF. Combining the CDR3 with reference TRBV28 and TRBJ2-7 gives the whole variable domain DVKVTQSSRYLVKRTGEKVFLECVQDMDHENMFWYRQDPGLGLRLIYFSYDVKMKEKGDIPEGYSVSREKKERFSLILESASTNQTSMYLCASSSRDSPDFGPGTRLTVT.

This clone has a handful of counts. J is TRBJ2-3 and V is TRBV28, with 8 nucleotides matching TRBD1. The CDR3 is made up of 14 amino acids. Germline trimming cut 11 bases from V and 2 bases from J; bases unmatched to any gene: 9. Per germline, CDR1 MDHEN and CDR2 SYDVKM. The CDR3 region has the DNA TGTGCCGGACGGACAGGGACAGACACAGATACGCAGTATTTT. It yields the protein CAGRTGTDTDTQYF.

This clone came up once. In DNA form, the CDR3 reads TGTGCCACCAGTCGAGAGGTAGGGGGACACAATGAGCAGTTCTTC. Translating gives CATSREVGGHNEQFF. V and J are TRBV15 and TRBJ2-1; a possible D gene is TRBD1 (6 bases). Trimming pared 6 bases from V and 5 bases from J, leaving 17 bases between. The CDR3 extends over 15 amino acids. CDR1 is LNHNV and CDR2 is YYDKDF in the germline V gene (reference sequence).

This clone was observed once. CDR3 bases: TGTGCCAGCAGTTACTCTAGCGGGAGCGGTGGCGGGGAGCTGTTTTTT. Its protein is CASSYSSGSGGGELFF. The rearrangement uses TRBV6-5 and TRBJ2-2, with TRBD2 matching over 9 bases. The CDR3 is made up of 16 amino acids. After removal of 0 bases from V and 7 bases from J, the junction contained 6 bases not matched to a gene. CDR1 MNHEY and CDR2 SVGAGI come from the germline V gene.

The J gene is TRBJ2-7, the V gene TRBV5-1, with D hard to call. V lost 0 bases and J 6 bases, leaving 10 bases between the germline ends. Per the germline V gene, CDR1 is SGHRS and CDR2 is YFSETQ. The CDR3 runs to 13 residues. The CDR3 reads CASSLETYSEQYF. The CDR3 DNA is TGCGCCAGCAGCTTGGAGACCTACAGCGAGCAGTACTTC.

The chain employs TRBV30 and TRBJ2-1; 7 nucleotides line up with TRBD1. With 1 base clipped from V and 7 bases from J, the junction kept 1 base outside the gene matches. This CDR3 region has 12 residues. Germline lookup yields CDR1 GTSNPN and CDR2 SVGIG (reference sequence). This chain's CDR3 is CAWSEQGNEQFF. CDR3 sequence (DNA): TGTGCCTGGAGTGAACAGGGGAATGAGCAGTTCTTC.